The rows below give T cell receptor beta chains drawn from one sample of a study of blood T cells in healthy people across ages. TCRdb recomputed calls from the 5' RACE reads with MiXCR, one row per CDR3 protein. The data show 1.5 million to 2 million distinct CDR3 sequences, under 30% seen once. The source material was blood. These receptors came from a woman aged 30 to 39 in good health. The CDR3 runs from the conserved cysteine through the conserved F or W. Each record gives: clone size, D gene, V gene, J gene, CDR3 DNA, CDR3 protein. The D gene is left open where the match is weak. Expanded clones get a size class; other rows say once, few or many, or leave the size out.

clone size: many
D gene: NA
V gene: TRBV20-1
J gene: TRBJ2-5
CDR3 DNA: TGCAGCCCCACCGGTCCGGGATGGGGGTACCAAGAGACCCAGTACTTC
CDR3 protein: CSPTGPGWGYQETQYF

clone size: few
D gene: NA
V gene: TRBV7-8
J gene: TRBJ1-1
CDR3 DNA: TGTGCCAGCAGCGTGACAGTATACACTGAAGCTTTCTTT
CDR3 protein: CASSVTVYTEAFF

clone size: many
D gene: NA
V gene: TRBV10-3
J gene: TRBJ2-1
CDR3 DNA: TGTGCCATCAGTGAGCTAGGTCCTGAGCAGTTCTTC
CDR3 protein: CAISELGPEQFF

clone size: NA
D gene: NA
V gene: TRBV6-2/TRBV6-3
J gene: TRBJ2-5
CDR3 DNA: TGTGCCAGCAGTAAGACTACACAAGAGACCCAGTACTTC
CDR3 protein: CASSKTTQETQYF

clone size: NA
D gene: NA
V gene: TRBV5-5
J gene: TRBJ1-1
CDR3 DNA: TGTGCCAGCAGCTGGGACGGGTATGAAGCTTTCTTT
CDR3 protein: CASSWDGYEAFF

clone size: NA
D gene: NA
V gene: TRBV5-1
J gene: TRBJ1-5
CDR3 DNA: TGCGCCAGGACACCGTCCGAGGGGATAAAAAAGCAGCCCCAGCATTTT
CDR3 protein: CARTPSEGIKKQPQHF

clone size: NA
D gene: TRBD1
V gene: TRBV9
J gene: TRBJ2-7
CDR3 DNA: TGTGCCAGCAGCGTAGGGGGACAGGGCTTTTACGAGCAGTACTTC
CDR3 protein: CASSVGGQGFYEQYF

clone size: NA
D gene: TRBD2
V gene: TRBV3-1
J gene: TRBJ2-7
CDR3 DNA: TGTGCCAGCAGCCAAAGCGGGAGCAAACCCTACGAGCAGTACTTC
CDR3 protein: CASSQSGSKPYEQYF

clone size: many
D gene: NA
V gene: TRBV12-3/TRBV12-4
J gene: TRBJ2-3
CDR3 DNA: TGTGCCAGCAGTTTGGACACTTATACGCAGTATTTT
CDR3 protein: CASSLDTYTQYF

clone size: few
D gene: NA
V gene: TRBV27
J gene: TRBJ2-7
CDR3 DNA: TGTGCCAGCAGCAGGGGCTCCATCTACGAGCAGTACTTC
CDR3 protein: CASSRGSIYEQYF

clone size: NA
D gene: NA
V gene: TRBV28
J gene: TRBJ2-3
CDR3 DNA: TGTGCCAGCACCGCCCGACTAACTAGCACAGATACGCAGTATTTT
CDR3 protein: CASTARLTSTDTQYF

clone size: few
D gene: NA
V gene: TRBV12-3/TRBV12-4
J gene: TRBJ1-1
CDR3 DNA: TGTGCCAGCAGCCGGACATCGAACACTGAAGCTTTCTTT
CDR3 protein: CASSRTSNTEAFF

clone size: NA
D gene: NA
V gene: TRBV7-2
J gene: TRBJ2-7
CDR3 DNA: TGTGCCAGCAGCTTACAGGGAGCAAACTACGAGCAGTACTTC
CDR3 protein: CASSLQGANYEQYF

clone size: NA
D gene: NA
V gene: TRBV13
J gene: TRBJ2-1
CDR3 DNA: TGTGCCAGCAGCCAAACTCGACTGGTCCGGAATGAGCAGTTCTTC
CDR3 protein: CASSQTRLVRNEQFF

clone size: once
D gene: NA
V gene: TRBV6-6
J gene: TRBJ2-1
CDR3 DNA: TGTGCCAGCAGTACTCGGGAGCAAGAGACCCAGTTCTTC
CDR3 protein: CASSTREQETQFF

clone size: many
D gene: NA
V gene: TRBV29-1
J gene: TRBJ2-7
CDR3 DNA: TGCAGCGTTGAAGAAGGGGGGCTCTTGGACGAGCAGTACTTC
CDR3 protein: CSVEEGGLLDEQYF

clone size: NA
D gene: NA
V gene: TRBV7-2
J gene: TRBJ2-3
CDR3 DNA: TGTGCCAGCAGCTTTTGGGTTCAGAGACTTACAGATACGCGGTATTTT
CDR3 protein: CASSFWVQRLTDTRYF

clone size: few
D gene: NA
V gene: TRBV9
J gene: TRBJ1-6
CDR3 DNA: TGTGCCAGCAGCGTAGCCCCCTTGACGGTATCACCCCTCCACTTT
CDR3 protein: CASSVAPLTVSPLHF

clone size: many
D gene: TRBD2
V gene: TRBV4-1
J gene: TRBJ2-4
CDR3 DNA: TGCGCCAGCAGCCAAGGTGAAGGCGGGAGGGCCCCCAAAAACATTCAGTACTTC
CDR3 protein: CASSQGEGGRAPKNIQYF

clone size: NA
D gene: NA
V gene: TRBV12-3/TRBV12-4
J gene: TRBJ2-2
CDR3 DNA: TGTGCCAGCAGCAGATCTAGTCCCGGGGAGCTGTTTTTT
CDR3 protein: CASSRSSPGELFF

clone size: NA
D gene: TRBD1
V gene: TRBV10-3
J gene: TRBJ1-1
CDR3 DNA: TGTGCCATCAGTGCCGGACAGGGGGGCACTGAAGCTTTCTTT
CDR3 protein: CAISAGQGGTEAFF

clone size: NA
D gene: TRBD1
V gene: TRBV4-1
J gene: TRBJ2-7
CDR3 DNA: TGCGCCAGCAGCCAGGTGGACAGGGGGGCAAAAGACTACGAGCAGTACTTC
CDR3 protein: CASSQVDRGAKDYEQYF

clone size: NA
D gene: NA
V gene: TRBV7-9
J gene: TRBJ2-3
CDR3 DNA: TGTGCCAGCAGCTTAGCGCGCCCAGACCTCACAGATACGCAGTATTTT
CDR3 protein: CASSLARPDLTDTQYF

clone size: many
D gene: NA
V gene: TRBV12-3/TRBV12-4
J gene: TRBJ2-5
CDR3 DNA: TGTGCCAGCAGTTTTGGAGGGTGGCAAGAGACCCAGTACTTC
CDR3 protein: CASSFGGWQETQYF

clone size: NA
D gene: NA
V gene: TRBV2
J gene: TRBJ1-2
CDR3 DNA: TGTGCCAGCAGTTACGAGGCGCAGCCTAACTATGGCTACACCTTC
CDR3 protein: CASSYEAQPNYGYTF

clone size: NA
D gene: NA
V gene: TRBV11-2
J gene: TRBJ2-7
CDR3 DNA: TGTGCCAGCAGCTTCGACATCGGAAGTTACGAGCAGTACTTC
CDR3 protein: CASSFDIGSYEQYF

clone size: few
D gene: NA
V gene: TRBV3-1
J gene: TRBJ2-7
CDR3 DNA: TGTGCCAGCAGCCGAATAATGACGGGGTCATCCTACGAGCAGTACTTC
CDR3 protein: CASSRIMTGSSYEQYF

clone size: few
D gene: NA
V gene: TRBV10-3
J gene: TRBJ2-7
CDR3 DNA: TGTGCCATCAGACCTGAAGGGGGCGAGCAGTACTTC
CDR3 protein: CAIRPEGGEQYF

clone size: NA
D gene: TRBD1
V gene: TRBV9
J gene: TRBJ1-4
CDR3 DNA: TGTGCCAGCAGCGTAGCCCCAACAGGGGATGAAAAACTGTTTTTT
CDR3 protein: CASSVAPTGDEKLFF

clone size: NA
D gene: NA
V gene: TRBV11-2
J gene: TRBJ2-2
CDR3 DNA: TGTGCCAGCAGCTTCGCCGGCTCCACCGGGGAGCTGTTTTTT
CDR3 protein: CASSFAGSTGELFF

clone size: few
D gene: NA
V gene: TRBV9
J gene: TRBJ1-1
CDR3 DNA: TGTGCCAGCAGCGACGGGGGGATCTTGAACACTGAAGCTTTCTTT
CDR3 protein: CASSDGGILNTEAFF